This TCR beta chain was identified during a study of early T cells in non-severe SARS-CoV-2 infection. Study context: Unsorted whole-blood RNA was sequenced in bulk, leaving chains unpaired.

Comment on this clonotype: Its antigen is currently unknown.

Study-level points and caveats: VDJdb-based matching was biased toward anti-spike CD8 responses and missed private and CD4 specificities.

The ends lost 4 bases at V and 0 bases at J; junction bases unmatched: 4. This CDR3 spans 15 amino acids. Germline-derived CDR1 and CDR2 are SGDLS and YYNGEE. Individually, cDNA molecules had unique molecular identifiers attached to them. MiXCR, applied by TCRdb to the 5' RACE reads, yields one record per CDR3 protein. The sample has 80,000 to 100,000 distinct CDR3 sequences, roughly 9.6% seen once. The chain uses TRBV9 and TRBJ2-3, with 8 bases lining up with TRBD2. This clonotype was sampled from an adult who was a healthcare worker with PCR-confirmed SARS-CoV-2 infection or an uninfected control (not recorded which). Sequences were derived from whole blood, sampled at baseline. The CDR3 protein is CASSQRGYSTDTQYF. The CDR3 coding sequence is TGTGCCAGCAGCCAGCGGGGGTACAGCACAGATACGCAGTATTTT.